The entry below describes one TCR beta chain. The sample originates from a study of blood T cells in healthy people across ages. The CDR3 contains 15 residues. CDR1 and CDR2 (germline): WNHNN, SYGVQD (reference sequence). The use of a sample-barcoded 5' primer and a J-beta primer mix characterized a second PCR of roughly 7 to 11 cycles. TCRdb re-called the 5' RACE reads with MiXCR, one entry per CDR3 protein. The table has about 1.4 million distinct CDR3 sequences, approximately 63% seen once. The receptor was isolated from a man aged 18 to 30 in good health. Sequencing was performed on blood. V gene TRBV10-1 combines with J gene TRBJ2-7, with D perhaps TRBD1 (5 bases). The end of the DNA aligns better with TRBJ2-5, so the J call may be wrong. CDR3 sequence (DNA): TGCGCCAGCAGTAAGGGGCAAGGTATTCGGGAGACCCAGTACTTC. Translation gives CASSKGQGIRETQYF.